This T cell receptor beta chain was identified in a study of early T cells in non-severe SARS-CoV-2 infection. Study summary: The study sequenced bulk RNA from unsorted whole blood, with chains unpaired. Study outcomes and limitations: Anti-spike CD8 responses were favored by VDJdb matching, which missed private and CD4 specificities.

The CDR3 contains 13 residues. Trimming cost V 4 bases and J 2 bases, with 8 bases left between them. This clonotype was picked up a small number of times. As yet, its antigen is unknown. Individual cDNA molecules received unique molecular identifiers. Via MiXCR, TCRdb re-called the 5' RACE reads, giving one row per CDR3 protein. The sample lists roughly 69,000 distinct CDR3 sequences, more than 8.5% occurring once. The sequence was collected from an adult who was a healthcare worker with PCR-confirmed SARS-CoV-2 infection or an uninfected control (not recorded which). Sample: whole blood, taken at baseline. This chain joins TRBV12-3 or TRBV12-4 and TRBJ1-1; D unresolved. For the CDR3, the DNA is TGTGCCAGCAGTTCAGCAGATAACACTGAAGCTTTCTTT. Translated, it gives CASSSADNTEAFF.